Each of the 13 T cell receptor beta chains below was sequenced from the same sample in a study of blood T cells in healthy people across ages. The use of a sample-barcoded 5' primer and a J-beta primer mix characterized a second PCR of about 7 to 12 cycles. TCRdb re-analysed the 5' RACE reads in MiXCR, keeping a single row per CDR3 protein. The sample yields hundreds of thousands of distinct CDR3 sequences, nearly 60% seen once. Sequencing was carried out using blood. The receptor source for this set is a man between 25 and 39 years old in good health.

The rearrangement joins TRBV7-9 to TRBJ2-6; a possible D gene is TRBD2 (6 bases). V was clipped by 9 bases and J by 0 bases, with 9 bases between them. Germline assignment: CDR1 SEHNR and CDR2 FQNEAQ (reference sequence). The CDR3 is made up of 14 amino acids. CDR3 in DNA: TGTGCCAGAGGAGGGAGCTCTGGGGCCAACGTCCTGACTTTC. This codes for CARGGSSGANVLTF.

The chain is built from TRBV10-3 and TRBJ2-7; D gene ambiguous. CDR3 length: 11 residues. Germline CDR1 ENHRY, CDR2 SYGVKD. V dropped 6 bases and J dropped 2 bases, with 5 bases sitting between them. The CDR3, as DNA: TGTGCCATCAGGGAGACCTACGAGCAGTACTTC. It yields the protein CAIRETYEQYF.

This chain links TRBV20-1 with TRBJ1-6, with TRBD1 identical over 8 bases. The germline CDR1 and CDR2 sequences are DFQATT and SNEGSKA (reference sequence). The CDR3 loop spans 16 amino acids. Germline trimming cut 6 bases from V and 10 bases from J; bases unmatched to any gene: 17. The CDR3 coding sequence is TGCAGTGCCTGGGACGCCGGGACAGGAAGGACATCACCCCTCCACTTT. Translated, it gives CSAWDAGTGRTSPLHF.

J is TRBJ2-1 and V is TRBV2, with a weak D call TRBD1 (6 bases). Trimming cost V 11 bases and J 2 bases, with 22 bases left between them. CDR3 length: 16 amino acids. CDR1 is SNHLY and CDR2 is FYNNEI in the germline V gene. CDR3 in DNA: TGTGCCGGAGCCCCCCTTGGGGGCCTAACCTACAATGAGCAGTTCTTC. Amino acid sequence: CAGAPLGGLTYNEQFF.

In its sample, this clonotype was seen a few times. The V and J genes are TRBV20-1 and TRBJ2-7; D is possibly TRBD1 (7 bases). V dropped 3 bases and J dropped 2 bases, with 14 bases sitting between them. From germline, CDR1 is DFQATT and CDR2 SNEGSKA (reference sequence). The CDR3 is made up of 14 amino acids. The CDR3 region is CSASEGGQTYEQYF. The CDR3, as DNA: TGCAGTGCTAGTGAGGGGGGACAGACCTACGAGCAGTACTTC.

The chain couples TRBV6-1 to TRBJ2-7; D is undetermined. Germline V gives CDR1 MNHNS, CDR2 SASEGT. The CDR3 covers 15 residues. Deletions cut 1 base from V and 1 base from J, with 11 bases between. The CDR3 DNA follows: TGTGCCAGCAGTGAAGGGGGAACTTGGTCCTACGAGCAGTACTTC. Its protein product is CASSEGGTWSYEQYF.

The rearrangement uses TRBV7-3 and TRBJ2-1; weak D call: TRBD2 (6 bases). Trimming took off 4 bases at V and 3 bases at J, with 13 bases between the two ends. Germline CDR1 and CDR2: SGHTA and FQGTGA. The CDR3 contains 15 residues. The CDR3 is CASSSNAGIYNEQFF. In DNA form, the CDR3 reads TGTGCCAGCAGCTCAAATGCGGGAATCTACAATGAGCAGTTCTTC.

This chain links TRBV12-3 or TRBV12-4 with TRBJ2-1; D possibly uses TRBD1 or TRBD2 (5 bases each). This CDR3 contains 12 residues. V lost 11 bases, J lost 9 bases, and 17 bases lay in between. CDR3 DNA: TGTGCCGGCACGACGGGGCCCACTGAGCAGTTCTTC. Protein product: CAGTTGPTEQFF.

This clonotype came up a few times. The CDR3 spells CASSADGASNQPQHF. The DNA of the CDR3 is TGTGCCAGCAGCGCCGACGGGGCTAGCAATCAGCCCCAGCATTTT. The J gene is TRBJ1-5, the V gene TRBV7-9; D is possibly TRBD1 (5 bases). Germline V CDR1 and CDR2: SEHNR, FQNEAQ (reference sequence). V was clipped by 5 bases and J by 0 bases, with 11 bases between them. There are 15 residues in the CDR3.

The chain uses TRBV5-4 and TRBJ1-2; maybe TRBD1 (6 bases). The V gene lost 4 bases and the J gene lost 0 bases, with 13 bases spanning the gap. Germline V gene lookup returns CDR1 SGHNT and CDR2 YYREEE (reference sequence). The CDR3 spans 15 residues. CDR3: CASSPGGAANYGYTF. The CDR3 DNA sequence: TGTGCCAGCAGCCCCGGGGGGGCCGCTAACTATGGCTACACCTTC.

The chain carries TRBV3-1 and TRBJ1-2; D remains ambiguous. Trimming cost V 5 bases and J 4 bases, with 17 bases left between them. This CDR3 region has 15 residues. CDR1 LGHDT and CDR2 YNNKEL come from the germline V gene (reference sequence). CDR3 DNA sequence: TGTGCCAGCAGCATCTCCGGGAGTCGAAGCTATGGCTACACCTTC. Encoded protein: CASSISGSRSYGYTF.

Regarding this clonotype: This may be a read error: a much more frequent sequence differs by one nucleotide. The chain links TRBV29-1 to TRBJ2-4, with D perhaps TRBD2 (5 bases). The end of the DNA is better explained by TRBJ2-5, so the J call may be wrong. The CDR3 loop spans 12 amino acids. Germline V gene data show CDR1 as SQVTM and CDR2 as ANQGSEA. This CDR3 reads CNVVAGGETQYF. The CDR3 DNA reads TGCAACGTTGTCGCCGGAGGAGAGACCCAGTACTTC.

The chain couples TRBV19 to TRBJ1-1; D unclear. Germline V gene data show CDR1 as LNHDA and CDR2 as SQIVND (reference sequence). V was cut by 8 bases and J by 6 bases, with 16 bases left in between. The CDR3 runs to 13 residues. The CDR3 DNA reads as TGTGCCAGTCGGCAGGTGTTTCCCCCTGAAGCTTTCTTT. It specifies CASRQVFPPEAFF.